One sample yielded the 26 T cell receptor beta chains listed below, sequenced in a study of T-cell memory formation after mild COVID-19. TCRdb re-called the 5' RACE reads through MiXCR, storing one row per CDR3 protein. The repertoire consists of roughly 130,000 distinct CDR3 sequences, with around 6.3% occurring once and the leading ten covering about 2.2%. Sequenced sample: PBMCs or a T cell subset sorted from them (not recorded which). Source of these receptors: an adult woman who had mild COVID-19 (a few samples of this study predate the infection). Cell type and time point are not known.

This clonotype turned up a few times. The chain uses TRBV24-1 and TRBJ1-2, with D possibly TRBD1 on 6 matching bases. The CDR3 sequence is 14 residues long. Germline CDR1 is KGHDR and CDR2 is SFDVKD. Trimming cost V 3 bases and J 4 bases, with 11 bases left between them. The CDR3 sequence is CATSDDGTSYGYTF. Here the CDR3 DNA reads TGTGCCACCAGTGATGACGGGACAAGCTATGGCTACACCTTC.

This clonotype was detected ten times or more. The chain links TRBV7-2 to TRBJ2-2; 9 bases agree with TRBD2. Unmatched junction bases numbered 5, after V lost 1 base and J lost 5 bases. The length of the CDR3 is 16 residues. The V gene's germline CDR1 is SGHTA and CDR2 FQGNSA. The chain's CDR3 is CASSLVLAGPTGELFF. The DNA of the CDR3 is TGTGCCAGCAGCTTAGTTCTAGCGGGGCCGACCGGGGAGCTGTTTTTT.

There are a few counts of this clonotype. V is TRBV24-1 and J is TRBJ1-2; the match to TRBD1 covers 8 bases. V lost 4 bases, J lost 1 base, and 1 base stayed unmatched. Germline-derived CDR1 and CDR2 are KGHDR and SFDVKD. The CDR3 is made up of 14 amino acids. The chain's CDR3 is CATSETGVNYGYTF. CDR3 sequence (DNA): TGTGCCACCAGTGAGACAGGGGTTAACTATGGCTACACCTTC.

This clonotype was observed at least ten times. The CDR3 coding sequence is TGTGCCAGCAGCTCAACAGGGGGCGAAGCTTTCTTT. As protein: CASSSTGGEAFF. The genes are TRBV12-3 or TRBV12-4 and TRBJ1-1, with 9 nucleotides matching TRBD1. The CDR3 covers 12 residues. J lost 8 bases, V lost 6 bases, and 4 bases had no gene match.

At least ten counts were recorded for this clonotype. This sequence joins TRBV10-3 and TRBJ2-2; 9 bases agree with TRBD1. CDR1 and CDR2 from the germline V gene are ENHRY and SYGVKD. V shed 2 bases, J shed 0 bases, and the junction held 10 bases outside the gene matches. The CDR3 has 19 residues. The CDR3, as DNA: TGTGCCATCAGTGAGCCCCCGGACAGGGGTTCTTCGAACACCGGGGAGCTGTTTTTT. Translating gives CAISEPPDRGSSNTGELFF.

There are a few counts of this clonotype. The V and J genes are TRBV18 and TRBJ1-1; 7 bases align to TRBD1. V trimming: 4 bases; J trimming: 1 base; junction bases outside the gene matches: 6. Germline V gene sequence: CDR1 KGHSH, CDR2 LQKENI. The CDR3 is made up of 15 amino acids. This CDR3 reads CASSLTTGPNTEAFF. DNA of the CDR3: TGTGCCAGCTCACTCACGACAGGGCCGAACACTGAAGCTTTCTTT. Together with reference TRBV18 and TRBJ1-1, the CDR3 gives the full variable domain: NAGVMQNPRHLVRRRGQEARLRCSPMKGHSHVYWYRQLPEEGLKFMVYLQKENIIDESGMPKERFSAEFPKEGPSILRIQQVVRGDSAAYFCASSLTTGPNTEAFFGQGTRLTVV.

This clonotype has at least ten counts. J is TRBJ2-1 and V is TRBV7-3; possible D gene TRBD1, 5 bases. The CDR3 is 17 residues long. Germline lookup yields CDR1 SGHTA and CDR2 FQGTGA. V lost 2 bases to trimming and J lost 1 base, with 15 bases between them. The CDR3 protein is CASSLGRGSFSYNEQFF. The CDR3 nucleotides read TGTGCCAGCAGCTTAGGAAGGGGAAGTTTTTCCTACAATGAGCAGTTCTTC.

The chain joins TRBV7-7 to TRBJ2-3, with D perhaps assigned TRBD1 or TRBD2 (6 bases each). V lost 5 bases and J 0 bases, leaving 18 bases between the germline ends. Germline V lookup: CDR1 SSHAT, CDR2 FNYEAQ (reference sequence). The CDR3 is 17 amino acids. The CDR3: CASSPGVRRGSTDTQYF. CDR3 in DNA: TGTGCCAGCAGCCCAGGGGTTCGGCGGGGAAGCACAGATACGCAGTATTTT.

The V gene is TRBV6-6, the J gene TRBJ2-3; 12 nucleotides agree with TRBD2. Germline CDR1 MNHNY, CDR2 SVGAGI (reference sequence). With V trimmed by 2 bases and J by 0 bases, 0 bases remained unmatched. The CDR3 is made up of 16 amino acids. The CDR3 nucleotides are TGTGCCAGCAGTTACCTAGCGGGAGGGAGCACAGATACGCAGTATTTT. This encodes CASSYLAGGSTDTQYF.

This clonotype has more than one count but fewer than ten. The V call is TRBV11-3, the J call TRBJ2-1; 8 nucleotides line up with TRBD2. CDR1 and CDR2 from the germline V gene are SGHNT and YENEEA. This CDR3 is 16 amino acids long. Unmatched junction bases numbered 9, after V lost 8 bases and J lost 0 bases. The CDR3: CASGGGLGSSYNEQFF. In DNA form, the CDR3 reads TGTGCCAGCGGGGGGGGACTAGGGAGCTCCTACAATGAGCAGTTCTTC.

The gene calls are TRBV7-9 and TRBJ2-1, with TRBD1 identical over 7 bases. This CDR3 comprises 15 residues. CDR1 and CDR2 (germline): SEHNR, FQNEAQ (reference sequence). Germline trimming cut 1 base from V and 4 bases from J; bases unmatched to any gene: 4. As DNA, the CDR3 is TGTGCCAGCAGCTTAGACACAGGGGCGTACAATGAGCAGTTCTTC. Protein: CASSLDTGAYNEQFF.

This clonotype was seen a few times. The rearrangement uses TRBV9 and TRBJ2-7; 10 bases agree with TRBD2. Germline V gives CDR1 SGDLS, CDR2 YYNGEE. V gave up 0 bases and J gave up 7 bases; unmatched junction bases: 10. This CDR3 comprises 16 residues. Here the CDR3 DNA reads TGTGCCAGCAGCGTAGCCGGGACTAGCGCTAGTTGGGAGCAGTACTTC. It yields the protein CASSVAGTSASWEQYF.

This clonotype was observed a few times. The chain links TRBV4-3 to TRBJ2-2; 13 positions agree with TRBD2. The trim removed 4 bases at V and 3 bases at J, leaving 11 bases unmatched. The CDR3 covers 19 residues. Germline V gives CDR1 LGHNA, CDR2 YSLEER. CDR3 sequence reads: CASSRKLAGGPGDTGELFF. The CDR3 DNA is TGCGCCAGCAGCCGAAAACTAGCGGGAGGGCCAGGAGACACCGGGGAGCTGTTTTTT.

This clonotype was detected many times. This sequence joins TRBV10-3 and TRBJ2-1, with D perhaps TRBD2 (6 bases). Germline V gene lookup returns CDR1 ENHRY and CDR2 SYGVKD. The germline V and J ends were trimmed by 4 bases and 8 bases, with 15 bases remaining between them. The CDR3 is 14 residues long. Here the CDR3 DNA reads TGTGCCATCAGTGTAGCGGACCTTAAGGATGAGCAGTTCTTC. This translates into CAISVADLKDEQFF.

There are a few counts of this clonotype. J is TRBJ1-1 and V is TRBV20-1; D remains ambiguous. Germline assignment: CDR1 DFQATT and CDR2 SNEGSKA (reference sequence). Between the trimmed V and J ends, which lost 4 bases and 2 bases, there was a span of 5 bases. The CDR3 covers 11 residues. The DNA for the CDR3 is TGCAGTGCTACCCAAAACACTGAAGCTTTCTTT. Its protein is CSATQNTEAFF.

Here the CDR3 reads CSARETLSDTF. The CDR3 DNA follows: TGCAGTGCTAGAGAAACTCTAAGCGACACCTTC. The genes are TRBV20-1 and TRBJ1-2; D ambiguous. Per the germline V gene, CDR1 is DFQATT and CDR2 is SNEGSKA (reference sequence). Trimming pared 0 bases from V and 12 bases from J, leaving 11 bases between. The CDR3 spans 11 residues.

This clonotype came up many times. V gene TRBV24-1 combines with J gene TRBJ2-5; D is undetermined. CDR1 and CDR2 (germline): KGHDR, SFDVKD. The CDR3 is made up of 14 amino acids. V lost 3 bases, J lost 1 base, and 8 bases lay in between. The CDR3 region is CATSDGTLQETQYF. Written as DNA, the CDR3 is TGTGCCACCAGTGATGGTACACTCCAAGAGACCCAGTACTTC.

This clonotype was observed a few times. The J gene is TRBJ1-2, the V gene TRBV12-3 or TRBV12-4, with TRBD1 as a possible D gene (5 bases). The V end was cut by 2 bases, the J end by 2 bases, with 12 bases between. The CDR3 extends over 15 amino acids. The CDR3 DNA is TGTGCCAGCAGTTTACGGGGCTGGGGCAACTATGGCTACACCTTC. Its protein is CASSLRGWGNYGYTF.

This clonotype was observed a handful of times. J is TRBJ2-7 and V is TRBV7-9, with D maybe TRBD2 (5 bases). The germline V and J ends were trimmed by 5 bases and 5 bases, with 19 bases remaining between them. CDR3 length equals 15 residues. Per the germline V gene, CDR1 is SEHNR and CDR2 is FQNEAQ (reference sequence). CDR3 region: CASSPLGLSTDEQYF. The CDR3 DNA is TGTGCCAGCAGCCCACTAGGGCTTTCGACGGACGAGCAGTACTTC.

The genes are TRBV12-3 or TRBV12-4 and TRBJ2-7; D may match TRBD1 or TRBD2 (6 bases each). Trimming took 3 bases from V and 5 from J, leaving 14 bases between them. The CDR3 covers 14 residues. The CDR3 region has the DNA TGTGCCAGCAGTTTGCAGCAGGGGAGGAACGAGCAGTACTTC. Translation: CASSLQQGRNEQYF.

The CDR3 region has the DNA TGTGCCAGCATAGCCCAGCTCTACAATGAGCAGTTCTTC. Its protein product is CASIAQLYNEQFF. This sequence joins TRBV2 and TRBJ2-1, with D uncertain. This CDR3 has 13 amino acids. Germline loops: CDR1 SNHLY, CDR2 FYNNEI. Trimming removed 7 bases from V and 3 bases from J, with 10 bases in between.

The CDR3 here is CASTSTGSGYTF. CDR3 DNA: TGTGCCAGCACCTCGACAGGAAGCGGCTACACCTTC. This chain joins TRBV2 and TRBJ1-2; possibly TRBD1 for D (6 bases). Trimming cost V 7 bases and J 8 bases, with 14 bases left between them. This CDR3 has 12 residues. CDR1 and CDR2 (germline): SNHLY, FYNNEI.

The chain couples TRBV11-2 to TRBJ2-1; 9 positions agree with TRBD2. Germline CDR1 is SGHAT and CDR2 is FQNNGV. The CDR3 is 17 amino acids. V shed 5 bases and J 5 bases; nucleotides not matched to a gene: 13. The CDR3 DNA reads as TGTGCCAGCAGCCCGCGACCGGGACTAGCTATAAACAATGAGCAGTTCTTC. It translates to CASSPRPGLAINNEQFF.

Many counts were recorded for this clonotype. The chain has TRBV7-8 and TRBJ2-4; 7 bases map to TRBD2. The CDR3 loop spans 18 amino acids. V trimming: 5 bases; J trimming: 0 bases; junction bases outside the gene matches: 13. The V gene's germline CDR1 is SGHVS and CDR2 FQNEAQ. In nucleotides, the CDR3 is TGTGCCAGCAGCGCACCCCTGACTAGCCTACTAGCCAAAAACATTCAGTACTTC. Amino acid sequence: CASSAPLTSLLAKNIQYF. The entire variable domain, with the rest obtained from reference TRBV7-8 and TRBJ2-4, is as follows: GAGVSQSPRYKVAKRGQDVALRCDPISGHVSLFWYQQALGQGPEFLTYFQNEAQLDKSGLPSDRFFAERPEGSVSTLKIQRTQQEDSAVYLCASSAPLTSLLAKNIQYFGAGTRLSVL.

This clonotype has only a few counts. The J gene is TRBJ1-5, the V gene TRBV12-3 or TRBV12-4, with D perhaps matching TRBD1 (5 bases). This CDR3 is built from 17 residues. The V end lost 5 bases, the J end lost 7 bases, and 24 bases lay between the germline ends. The CDR3 loop is CASSIRHTSRGWQPQHF. The CDR3 DNA sequence: TGTGCCAGCAGTATAAGACATACTTCGAGGGGTTGGCAGCCCCAGCATTTT.

In this sample, this clonotype turned up a few times. The V gene is TRBV20-1, the J gene TRBJ1-2, with no clear D. The CDR3 loop spans 13 amino acids. The germline CDR1 and CDR2 sequences are DFQATT and SNEGSKA (reference sequence). Trimming took off 6 bases at V and 4 bases at J, with 15 bases between the two ends. The CDR3 DNA is TGCAGTGCCCCGGATTCTTCAGGCTATGGCTACACCTTC. Translation: CSAPDSSGYGYTF.